These 17 T cell receptor beta chains came from one sample sequenced in a study of OX40 agonist ivuxolimab in advanced cancers. Clones were read by immunoSEQ multiplex PCR, and TCRdb kept only the in-frame ones, dropping some. The profile shows tens of thousands of clones, approximately 91% of them singletons. Sequenced material: CD4+ or CD8+ T cells sorted from blood, taken in a trial of the OX40 agonist ivuxolimab. These receptors were collected from an adult with an advanced solid tumor such as melanoma, head and neck, liver or kidney cancer.

The chain carries TRBV10-1 and TRBJ2-2; D is ambiguous. CDR3 length equals 12 residues. Germline-derived CDR1 and CDR2 are WNHNN and SYGVQD (reference sequence). V was trimmed by 3 bases and J by 7 bases, leaving 6 bases between them. The CDR3 DNA sequence: TGCGCCAGCAGTGACCAGGACGGGGAGCTGTTTTTT. This encodes CASSDQDGELFF.

V and J are TRBV4-1 and TRBJ1-4, with TRBD1 as a possible D gene (6 bases). This CDR3 has 16 amino acids. V was cut by 3 bases and J by 2 bases, with 13 bases left in between. Germline-derived CDR1 and CDR2 are MGHRA and YSYEKL. The CDR3 spells CASSHLGRGTNEKLFF. In nucleotides, the CDR3 is TGCGCCAGCAGCCACCTTGGAAGGGGGACTAATGAAAAACTGTTTTTT.

The V and J genes are TRBV19 and TRBJ1-1; 10 bases align to TRBD1. Germline trimming cut 5 bases from V and 8 bases from J; bases unmatched to any gene: 5. CDR3 length equals 13 residues. The V gene's germline CDR1 is LNHDA and CDR2 SQIVND (reference sequence). CDR3 residues: CASSSRGQGEAFF. The CDR3 DNA reads TGTGCCAGTAGTTCCCGGGGACAGGGGGAAGCTTTCTTT. Full variable domain (remainder filled in from reference TRBV19 and TRBJ1-1): DGGITQSPKYLFRKEGQNVTLSCEQNLNHDAMYWYRQDPGQGLRLIYYSQIVNDFQKGDIAEGYSVSREKKESFPLTVTSAQKNPTAFYLCASSSRGQGEAFFGQGTRLTVV.

The rearrangement uses TRBV7-9 and TRBJ1-1; tentatively, D is TRBD1 (5 bases). This CDR3 is 14 amino acids long. From germline, CDR1 is SEHNR and CDR2 FQNEAQ (reference sequence). V lost 2 bases and J 0 bases, leaving 7 bases between the germline ends. This CDR3 reads CASSLQGMNTEAFF. The CDR3 bases are TGTGCCAGCAGCTTACAGGGCATGAACACTGAAGCTTTCTTT.

The chain employs TRBV6-1 and TRBJ1-3; the D gene is possibly TRBD1 (5 bases). Germline CDR1 is MNHNS and CDR2 is SASEGT. Deletions cut 0 bases from V and 4 bases from J, with 16 bases between. The CDR3 is 17 amino acids. The CDR3 DNA is TGTGCCAGCAGTGAAGCGCGCAGGGCCCGAGCGGGAAACACCATATATTTT. It yields the protein CASSEARRARAGNTIYF.

The rearrangement uses TRBV7-8 and TRBJ1-2; 8 bases line up with TRBD1. Germline assignment: CDR1 SGHVS and CDR2 FQNEAQ. The CDR3 is 16 amino acids. The junction had 11 bases not matched to a gene; V was cut back by 1 base and J by 7 bases. CDR3 DNA sequence: TGTGCCAGCAGCTTAGGAGTGGCAGGGGGCGCAGGTGGCTACACCTTC. Protein product: CASSLGVAGGAGGYTF.

The CDR3 nucleotides read TGTGCCAGCACCCAGGGGGGGGCTTGGTACGAGCAGTACTTC. Its translation: CASTQGGAWYEQYF. This chain links TRBV28 with TRBJ2-7; D assignment may be TRBD1 or TRBD2 (7 bases each). CDR3 length equals 14 residues. CDR1 MDHEN and CDR2 SYDVKM come from the germline V gene. Trimming took off 7 bases at V and 4 bases at J, with 17 bases between the two ends. The entire variable domain, with the rest obtained from reference TRBV28 and TRBJ2-7, is as follows: DVKVTQSSRYLVKRTGEKVFLECVQDMDHENMFWYRQDPGLGLRLIYFSYDVKMKEKGDIPEGYSVSREKKERFSLILESASTNQTSMYLCASTQGGAWYEQYFGPGTRLTVT.

The gene calls are TRBV18 and TRBJ1-1; D unclear. Germline V gene data show CDR1 as KGHSH and CDR2 as LQKENI. The CDR3 spans 13 residues. V lost 5 bases and J 1 base, leaving 8 bases between the germline ends. The CDR3 loop reads CASSESGNTEAFF. For the CDR3, the DNA is TGTGCCAGCTCAGAGTCCGGGAACACTGAAGCTTTCTTT. The complete variable domain, with remaining parts taken from reference TRBV18 and TRBJ1-1, reads NAGVMQNPRHLVRRRGQEARLRCSPMKGHSHVYWYRQLPEEGLKFMVYLQKENIIDESGMPKERFSAEFPKEGPSILRIQQVVRGDSAAYFCASSESGNTEAFFGQGTRLTVV.

V is TRBV28 and J is TRBJ1-4; D perhaps matches TRBD1 (5 bases). Trimming removed 6 bases at V and 5 bases at J, with 16 bases between. The CDR3 has 15 residues. In germline, CDR1 is MDHEN, CDR2 SYDVKM. Here the CDR3 reads CASRNWGSGNEKLFF. The CDR3 region has the DNA TGTGCCAGCAGAAATTGGGGGTCGGGGAATGAAAAACTGTTTTTT.

The rearrangement links TRBV11-3 to TRBJ2-1; TRBD1 agrees at 11 bases. The CDR3 is 17 amino acids. V shed 1 base and J 3 bases; nucleotides not matched to a gene: 5. Germline CDR1 reads SGHNT; CDR2 reads YENEEA. The DNA of the CDR3 is TGTGCCAGCAGCTTAGGTCTTGGGACAGGGGGCTACAATGAGCAGTTCTTC. Protein: CASSLGLGTGGYNEQFF. Together with reference TRBV11-3 and TRBJ2-1, the CDR3 gives the full variable domain: EAGVVQSPRYKIIEKKQPVAFWCNPISGHNTLYWYLQNLGQGPELLIRYENEEAVDDSQLPKDRFSAERLKGVDSTLKIQPAELGDSAVYLCASSLGLGTGGYNEQFFGPGTRLTVL.

A single count supports this clone. The chain employs TRBV9 and TRBJ2-7, with D possibly being TRBD1 (6 bases). Germline assignment: CDR1 SGDLS and CDR2 YYNGEE. The CDR3 totals 15 residues. Trimming took off 0 bases at V and 5 bases at J, with 15 bases between the two ends. Here the CDR3 DNA reads TGTGCCAGCAGCGTAGATCCTGGGGGCAAAAACGAGCAGTACTTC. It specifies CASSVDPGGKNEQYF.

With regard to this clone: At one end the junction does not follow the germline gene, possibly because of a read error. This chain uses TRBV7-7 with TRBJ2-1; tentatively, D is TRBD1 (7 bases). The CDR3 loop spans 15 amino acids. Germline CDR1 and CDR2: SSHAT and FNYEAQ (reference sequence). The CDR3 protein is CASSSSGGPYNEQFF. Written as DNA, the CDR3 is TGTGCTAGCAGCTCATCAGGGGGGCCCTACAATGAGCAGTTCTTC.

V is TRBV5-6 and J is TRBJ2-7, with 11 bases identical to TRBD1. The CDR3 totals 14 residues. Germline V gene lookup returns CDR1 SGHDT and CDR2 YYEEEE. V shed 4 bases, J shed 4 bases, and the junction held 4 bases outside the gene matches. For the CDR3, the DNA is TGTGCCAGCAGCACGGACAGGGGGCGATACGAGCAGTACTTC. It translates to CASSTDRGRYEQYF. The entire variable domain, with the rest obtained from reference TRBV5-6 and TRBJ2-7, is as follows: DAGVTQSPTHLIKTRGQQVTLRCSPKSGHDTVSWYQQALGQGPQFIFQYYEEEERQRGNFPDRFSGHQFPNYSSELNVNALLLGDSALYLCASSTDRGRYEQYFGPGTRLTVT.

V usage is TRBV7-6 and J usage is TRBJ2-1, with a weak D call TRBD2 (6 bases). Germline lookup yields CDR1 SGHVS and CDR2 FNYEAQ. The CDR3 has 15 amino acids. V lost 1 base and J lost 5, with 12 bases in between. CDR3 sequence: CASSLGSSGHNEQFF. DNA for the CDR3: TGTGCCAGCAGCTTAGGTAGTAGCGGACACAATGAGCAGTTCTTC. Drawing the rest from reference TRBV7-6 and TRBJ2-1, the complete variable domain is GAGVSQSPRYKVTKRGQDVALRCDPISGHVSLYWYRQALGQGPEFLTYFNYEAQQDKSGLPNDRFSAERPEGSISTLTIQRTEQRDSAMYRCASSLGSSGHNEQFFGPGTRLTVL.

This chain connects TRBV6-5 to TRBJ1-1, with TRBD1 as a possible D gene (5 bases). The CDR3 spans 15 residues. Germline values: CDR1 MNHEY, CDR2 SVGAGI. V lost 0 bases and J lost 7, with 15 bases in between. CDR3: CASSYSLLGGLEAFF. For the CDR3, the DNA is TGTGCCAGCAGTTACTCATTATTGGGGGGACTTGAAGCTTTCTTT.

This clone was seen once. The chain carries TRBV9 and TRBJ2-6; 9 nucleotides match TRBD1. The CDR3 is made up of 16 amino acids. Per the germline V gene, CDR1 is SGDLS and CDR2 is YYNGEE. V trimming: 0 bases; J trimming: 2 bases; junction bases outside the gene matches: 0. The CDR3 here is CASSVGDRAGANVLTF. The CDR3 DNA sequence: TGTGCCAGCAGCGTAGGGGACAGGGCTGGGGCCAACGTCCTGACTTTC.

The chain has TRBV21-1 and TRBJ1-5. TRBV21-1 has pseudogene status. This CDR3 has 13 residues. CDR3 bases: TGTGCCAGCCCAGGAGGGGTCAATCAGCCCCAGCATTTT. This sequence encodes CASPGGVNQPQHF.